This T cell receptor beta chain was observed in a study of T-cell memory formation after mild COVID-19. TCRdb recomputed calls from the 5' RACE reads with MiXCR, one row per CDR3 protein. Seen here are 300,000 to 400,000 distinct CDR3 sequences, approximately 15% observed once, and the top ten hold about a fifth. Broader study findings: The CD4+ clones that contracted clustered mainly within CM and EM, and the CD8+ clones concentrated in EMRA.

This CDR3 is 14 amino acids long. The V gene's germline CDR1 is MGHRA and CDR2 YSYEKL. V lost 2 bases, J lost 2 bases, and 3 bases stayed unmatched. This clonotype came up a few times. What it binds is unknown. Material: PBMCs or a T cell subset sorted from them (not recorded which). The TCR comes from a man between 18 and 29 years old who had mild COVID-19 (a few samples of this study predate the infection). Cell type and time point are not known. The chain joins TRBV4-1 to TRBJ2-7; 7 positions match TRBD1. CDR3 DNA: TGCGCCAGCAGCCAACTCGGACAGGCCTACGAGCAGTACTTC. It encodes CASSQLGQAYEQYF.